These 26 T cell receptor beta chains came from one sample sequenced in a study of shared clonotypes between healthy human individuals. TCRdb's table, derived via immunoSEQ multiplex PCR, lists solely in-frame clones and lacks some. The top ten hold approximately 0.95% of the sample, which has about a million clones, 60% to 85% seen once. The sequenced sample consisted of memory CD4+ T cells from PBMCs. The subset: CD45RA-negative fraction. The source is a man aged 18 to 35 in good health. Some clones in this sample may be carry-over from other donors' samples.

This clone was counted only a few times. Additional DNA sequences in this sample encode the identical CDR3. The rearrangement uses TRBV5-1 and TRBJ2-3, with TRBD2 matching over 11 bases. The V and J ends lost 2 bases and 4 bases, in that order; junction bases with no gene match: 3. CDR3 length: 15 residues. Germline V gene sequence: CDR1 SGHRS, CDR2 YFSETQ. DNA for the CDR3: TGCGCCAGCAGCTTAGGACTAGCGGGTTCAGATACGCAGTATTTT. Its protein is CASSLGLAGSDTQYF.

The V call is TRBV5-1, the J call TRBJ2-2; D is unresolved. The CDR3 is 14 residues long. Trimming pared 4 bases from V and 0 bases from J, leaving 7 bases between. Germline CDR1 SGHRS, CDR2 YFSETQ. The CDR3 region is CASSRFSNTGELFF. DNA for the CDR3: TGCGCCAGCAGCAGATTTTCGAACACCGGGGAGCTGTTTTTT.

This clone appeared once. The V and J genes are TRBV2 and TRBJ1-1; 7 bases align to TRBD1. V was clipped by 6 bases and J by 5 bases; unmatched bases: 12. CDR1 is SNHLY and CDR2 is FYNNEI in the germline V gene. The CDR3 spans 15 residues. CDR3 loop: CASRPGGGGSTEAFF. DNA of the CDR3: TGTGCCAGCAGACCCGGCGGAGGGGGCTCGACTGAAGCTTTCTTT.

The V and J genes are TRBV5-6 and TRBJ2-7; 7 positions match TRBD1. V shed 3 bases and J 4 bases; nucleotides not matched to a gene: 7. CDR3 size: 14 residues. The germline CDR1 and CDR2 sequences are SGHDT and YYEEEE. The CDR3 loop reads CASSSTGQRYEQYF. The CDR3 DNA reads TGTGCCAGCAGCTCTACGGGACAGAGATACGAGCAGTACTTC.

The CDR3: CASTQKTQYF. CDR3 bases: TGTGCCAGCACTCAAAAGACCCAGTACTTC. V and J are TRBV2 and TRBJ2-5; D remains ambiguous. The CDR3 contains 10 residues. The germline V and J ends were trimmed by 7 bases and 6 bases, with 6 bases remaining between them. CDR1 and CDR2 from the germline V gene are SNHLY and FYNNEI.

The chain carries TRBV7-7 and TRBJ2-7, with TRBD1 matching over 8 bases. Germline assignment: CDR1 SSHAT and CDR2 FNYEAQ (reference sequence). J gave up 2 bases and V 1 base, and 4 bases lay outside the gene matches. The CDR3 loop spans 15 amino acids. The CDR3 region is CASSLEQGGAYEQYF. The CDR3 coding sequence is TGTGCCAGCAGCTTAGAACAGGGGGGAGCCTACGAGCAGTACTTC. Full variable domain (rest looked up from reference TRBV7-7 and TRBJ2-7): GAGVSQSPRYKVTKRGQDVTLRCDPISSHATLYWYQQALGQGPEFLTYFNYEAQPDKSGLPSDRFSAERPEGSISTLTIQRTEQRDSAMYRCASSLEQGGAYEQYFGPGTRLTVT.

This clone appeared a single time. This chain joins TRBV11-2 and TRBJ2-7; D remains unclear. Trimming removed 1 base at V and 12 bases at J, with 13 bases between. Germline CDR1 SGHAT, CDR2 FQNNGV. This CDR3 spans 12 amino acids. CDR3 loop: CASSLVVGPGYF. The CDR3 nucleotides read TGTGCCAGCAGCTTAGTAGTCGGACCGGGGTACTTC.

V gene TRBV28 combines with J gene TRBJ2-2; 7 positions agree with TRBD1. The CDR3 spans 18 residues. V was pared by 3 bases and J by 0 bases, with 10 bases of the junction left unmatched. Germline loops: CDR1 MDHEN, CDR2 SYDVKM. The CDR3 nucleotides read TGTGCCAGCAGTTTCACTCAACACACAGGGGCGAACACCGGGGAGCTGTTTTTT. As protein: CASSFTQHTGANTGELFF.

This sequence joins TRBV4-1 and TRBJ1-5; 7 bases are a match to TRBD1. J gave up 0 bases and V 1 base, and 12 bases lay outside the gene matches. This CDR3 spans 19 amino acids. CDR1 is MGHRA and CDR2 is YSYEKL in the germline V gene. CDR3 in amino acids: CASSQVPLRDSNSNQPQHF. DNA of the CDR3: TGCGCCAGCAGCCAAGTCCCACTACGGGACAGCAATAGCAATCAGCCCCAGCATTTT.

The chain joins TRBV27 to TRBJ2-7; weak D call: TRBD1 (7 bases). V was pared by 0 bases and J by 6 bases, with 18 bases between. The CDR3 has 16 amino acids. The V gene's germline CDR1 is MNHEY and CDR2 SMNVEV (reference sequence). The CDR3 reads CASSLSRGRGVGEQYF. CDR3 in DNA: TGTGCCAGCAGTTTATCGAGGGGCAGGGGGGTAGGCGAGCAGTACTTC.

The J gene is TRBJ2-1, the V gene TRBV28; TRBD2 agrees at 9 bases. CDR3 size: 16 residues. V shed 3 bases, J shed 9 bases, and the junction held 12 bases outside the gene matches. CDR1 and CDR2 (germline): MDHEN, SYDVKM. The CDR3 region has the DNA TGTGCCAGCAGTTTCCGGGGACTAGCTCTCGGTAGTGAGCAGTTCTTC. Protein sequence: CASSFRGLALGSEQFF.

The chain combines TRBV13 with TRBJ1-4; D is undetermined. V was cut by 2 bases and J by 5 bases, with 3 bases left in between. The CDR3 has 12 amino acids. CDR1 is PRHDT, CDR2 FYEKMQ, per germline (reference sequence). CDR3 in amino acids: CASSLRNEKLFF. For the CDR3, the DNA is TGTGCCAGCAGCTTACGAAATGAAAAACTGTTTTTT. Combining the CDR3 with reference TRBV13 and TRBJ1-4 gives the whole variable domain AAGVIQSPRHLIKEKRETATLKCYPIPRHDTVYWYQQGPGQDPQFLISFYEKMQSDKGSIPDRFSAQQFSDYHSELNMSSLELGDSALYFCASSLRNEKLFFGSGTQLSVL.

The rearrangement links TRBV5-4 to TRBJ2-7; weak D call: TRBD2 (6 bases). In germline, CDR1 is SGHNT, CDR2 YYREEE (reference sequence). CDR3 length: 14 residues. Trimming left V 4 bases short and J 6 bases short, with 17 bases between. Written as DNA, the CDR3 is TGTGCCAGCAGCCCCGAGGGAACTAGCAGCGAGCAGTACTTC. Its protein is CASSPEGTSSEQYF.

The chain links TRBV4-3 to TRBJ2-7; 9 positions agree with TRBD1. CDR3 length: 16 residues. Germline V gives CDR1 LGHNA, CDR2 YSLEER. Unmatched junction bases numbered 5, after V lost 0 bases and J lost 2 bases. The CDR3 is CASSQDKGQGTYEQYF. CDR3 nucleotides: TGCGCCAGCAGCCAAGATAAGGGACAGGGTACCTACGAGCAGTACTTC.

V gene TRBV5-4 combines with J gene TRBJ2-7; 13 positions match TRBD2. Per the germline V gene, CDR1 is SGHNT and CDR2 is YYREEE (reference sequence). V gave up 0 bases and J gave up 7 bases; unmatched junction bases: 4. This CDR3 contains 15 residues. The CDR3 DNA reads TGTGCCAGCAGCTTGGCGGGACTAGCGGGATTTGAGCAGTACTTC. This translates into CASSLAGLAGFEQYF.

V gene TRBV28 combines with J gene TRBJ1-5, with a tentative D call TRBD1 (6 bases). Between the trimmed V and J ends, which lost 5 bases and 3 bases, there was a span of 17 bases. CDR3 length equals 16 residues. Germline V gives CDR1 MDHEN, CDR2 SYDVKM. The CDR3 region has the DNA TGTGCCAGCAGTCGCAATGGAGGGGGGATCAATCAGCCCCAGCATTTT. This translates into CASSRNGGGINQPQHF. The variable domain in full, with the rest retrieved from reference TRBV28 and TRBJ1-5, is DVKVTQSSRYLVKRTGEKVFLECVQDMDHENMFWYRQDPGLGLRLIYFSYDVKMKEKGDIPEGYSVSREKKERFSLILESASTNQTSMYLCASSRNGGGINQPQHFGDGTRLSIL.

V usage is TRBV19 and J usage is TRBJ2-3, with 9 bases matching TRBD2. The germline CDR1 and CDR2 sequences are LNHDA and SQIVND (reference sequence). Trimming cost V 5 bases and J 1 base; bases outside gene matches: 7. The CDR3 runs 16 residues. The CDR3 DNA sequence: TGTGCCAGTAGTGCGACTAGCGGTGGAGGCACAGATACGCAGTATTTT. It translates to CASSATSGGGTDTQYF.

As for this clone: A read error is likely here: a far larger clone is one base away. The chain joins TRBV5-6 to TRBJ2-5; TRBD1 agrees at 11 bases. Germline V gives CDR1 SGHDT, CDR2 YYEEEE. CDR3 length: 14 residues. CDR3 bases: TGTGCCGGCAGCTCGGGACAGGGGGGAGAGACCCAGTACTTC. The encoded protein is CAGSSGQGGETQYF. The full variable domain, its missing parts supplied by reference TRBV5-6 and TRBJ2-5, is DAGVTQSPTHLIKTRGQQVTLRCSPKSGHDTVSWYQQALGQGPQFIFQYYEEEERQRGNFPDRFSGHQFPNYSSELNVNALLLGDSALYLCAGSSGQGGETQYFGPGTRLLVL.

This clone was counted between two and nine times. The genes are TRBV27 and TRBJ1-1; weak D call: TRBD1 (5 bases). From germline, CDR1 is MNHEY and CDR2 SMNVEV (reference sequence). V was cut by 2 bases and J by 2 bases, with 9 bases left in between. CDR3 length: 14 residues. The CDR3, as DNA: TGTGCCAGCAGTTTAATTCGGGGCAACACTGAAGCTTTCTTT. Its translation is CASSLIRGNTEAFF.

The gene calls are TRBV9 and TRBJ2-7; 9 bases are shared with TRBD1. Germline loops: CDR1 SGDLS, CDR2 YYNGEE. CDR3 length equals 16 residues. Trimming cost V 3 bases and J 4 bases; bases outside gene matches: 11. The CDR3 DNA follows: TGTGCCAGCAGCGACGCTCCCGGGACAGGGACGTACGAGCAGTACTTC. Translation gives CASSDAPGTGTYEQYF.

V gene TRBV19 combines with J gene TRBJ2-3; a possible D gene is TRBD2 (5 bases). Germline CDR1 and CDR2: LNHDA and SQIVND (reference sequence). The CDR3 has 14 residues. V was trimmed by 6 bases and J by 1 base, leaving 11 bases between them. CDR3 DNA sequence: TGTGCCAGTAGCCGGGGAGTGGGCACAGATACGCAGTATTTT. It specifies CASSRGVGTDTQYF.

The chain employs TRBV15 and TRBJ2-5; TRBD2 matches 14 bases. V lost 5 bases to trimming and J lost 3 bases; unmatched junction nucleotides: 11. CDR1 and CDR2 from the germline V gene are LNHNV and YYDKDF (reference sequence). This CDR3 region has 18 residues. The chain's CDR3 is CATSVRLAGGDSEETQYF. As DNA, the CDR3 is TGTGCCACCAGCGTCAGACTAGCGGGAGGGGATTCCGAAGAGACCCAGTACTTC.

As regards this clone: A much more abundant neighbour one base away suggests this may be a read error. Other nucleotide sequences in the sample specify the same CDR3. The chain combines TRBV28 with TRBJ2-7; the D is unclear. The V and J ends lost 6 bases and 0 bases respectively, with 6 bases between them. The CDR3 covers 12 residues. CDR1 and CDR2 (germline): MDHEN, SYDVKM. In nucleotides, the CDR3 is TGTGCCAGCAGCCCAACCTCCTACGAGCAGTACTTC. It translates to CASSPTSYEQYF.

As regards this clone: Other DNA sequences in the sample encode the same CDR3. This chain uses TRBV15 with TRBJ2-7, with D maybe TRBD1 (7 bases). The V gene's germline CDR1 is LNHNV and CDR2 YYDKDF (reference sequence). Trimming shortened V by 1 base and J by 3 bases, and 10 bases separated the two germline ends. This CDR3 has 14 residues. The CDR3 DNA is TGTGCCACCAGCAGAGGGGGGGACAGCTACGAGCAGTACTTC. It specifies CATSRGGDSYEQYF.

A note on this clone: This CDR3 is also generated by other DNA sequences in the sample. This rearrangement joins TRBV5-1 to TRBJ2-5; 9 bases agree with TRBD2. V gave up 0 bases and J gave up 2 bases; unmatched junction bases: 2. CDR1 and CDR2 from the germline V gene are SGHRS and YFSETQ. This CDR3 has 15 amino acids. The CDR3 sequence is CASSLVAGGQETQYF. The CDR3 DNA reads TGCGCCAGCAGCTTGGTGGCGGGGGGGCAAGAGACCCAGTACTTC. The whole variable domain, filled in from reference TRBV5-1 and TRBJ2-5, reads KAGVTQTPRYLIKTRGQQVTLSCSPISGHRSVSWYQQTPGQGLQFLFEYFSETQRNKGNFPGRFSGRQFSNSRSEMNVSTLELGDSALYLCASSLVAGGQETQYFGPGTRLLVL.

This chain links TRBV29-1 with TRBJ2-1; TRBD2 might be the D (5 bases). The CDR3 has 12 residues. The germline V gene has CDR1 SQVTM and CDR2 ANQGSEA. V dropped 8 bases and J dropped 6 bases, with 14 bases sitting between them. DNA of the CDR3: TGCAGCTCGCTACGGGGTCGCAATGAGCAGTTCTTC. It specifies CSSLRGRNEQFF.